These T cell receptor beta chains were read from a single sample in a study of blood T cells in healthy people across ages. TCRdb reprocessed the 5' RACE reads via MiXCR and lists one record per CDR3 protein. The sample comprises roughly 680,000 distinct CDR3 sequences, roughly half of which are singletons, and about 13% rests with the top ten. The sample consisted of blood. The receptors were gathered from an elderly woman in good health. Both conserved end residues are part of each CDR3. The D gene is left open where the match is weak. Size is omitted from some rows. Given values are once, few, many or a class for expanded clones.

j_gene: TRBJ1-2
abundance: .
v_gene: TRBV28
d_gene: TRBD1
CDR3nt: TGTGCCAGCAGCCCAGACAGGGGGATCCCTCACTATGGCTACACCTTC
CDR3aa: CASSPDRGIPHYGYTF

j_gene: TRBJ1-5
abundance: .
v_gene: TRBV5-1
d_gene: .
CDR3nt: TGCGCCAGCAGCTTGATCGGGGGGAATCAGCCCCGGCATTTT
CDR3aa: CASSLIGGNQPRHF

j_gene: TRBJ2-6
abundance: many
v_gene: TRBV28
d_gene: .
CDR3nt: TGTGCCAGCAGTGCTGGGGCCAACGTCCTGACTTTC
CDR3aa: CASSAGANVLTF

j_gene: TRBJ2-5
abundance: .
v_gene: TRBV4-2
d_gene: TRBD2
CDR3nt: TGTGCCAGCAGCCAAGTTTCAATTAGCGGGGGTTTCCAAGAGACCCAGTACTTC
CDR3aa: CASSQVSISGGFQETQYF

j_gene: TRBJ1-4
abundance: .
v_gene: TRBV4-1
d_gene: .
CDR3nt: TGCGCCAGCAGCCAAGATCAGGGGAGATTGAATGAAAAACTGTTTTTT
CDR3aa: CASSQDQGRLNEKLFF

j_gene: TRBJ2-7
abundance: .
v_gene: TRBV2
d_gene: .
CDR3nt: TGTGCCAGCACCTTAAGGGGCCCCGGGTACTTC
CDR3aa: CASTLRGPGYF

j_gene: TRBJ2-1
abundance: .
v_gene: TRBV24-1
d_gene: .
CDR3nt: TGTGCCACCATGGACAACCACAATGAGCAGTTCTTC
CDR3aa: CATMDNHNEQFF

j_gene: TRBJ2-6
abundance: .
v_gene: TRBV27
d_gene: .
CDR3nt: TGTGCCAGCAGTTTATCCCCGGCGGGGGCGCAAGGGGCCAACGTCCTGACTTTC
CDR3aa: CASSLSPAGAQGANVLTF

j_gene: TRBJ2-3
abundance: .
v_gene: TRBV28
d_gene: .
CDR3nt: TGTGCCAGCAGCCGCCAGGGGACGGGAACAGATACGCAGTATTTT
CDR3aa: CASSRQGTGTDTQYF

j_gene: TRBJ2-3
abundance: many
v_gene: TRBV20-1
d_gene: .
CDR3nt: TGCAGTGCTAGCCCAGGCACAGATACGCAGTATTTT
CDR3aa: CSASPGTDTQYF

j_gene: TRBJ2-4
abundance: many
v_gene: TRBV7-3
d_gene: .
CDR3nt: TGTGCCAGCAGCTTGGGCCCTGAAAACATTCAGTACTTC
CDR3aa: CASSLGPENIQYF

j_gene: TRBJ2-5
abundance: .
v_gene: TRBV3-1
d_gene: TRBD2
CDR3nt: TGTGCCAGCAGCCAAGACCAGCGGGAGGCCCTGTCGACCCAGTACTTC
CDR3aa: CASSQDQREALSTQYF

j_gene: TRBJ2-1
abundance: once
v_gene: TRBV7-9
d_gene: .
CDR3nt: TGTGCCAGCAGCTTCCAGGCGGGCTCCTACAATGAGCAGTTCTTC
CDR3aa: CASSFQAGSYNEQFF

j_gene: TRBJ2-7
abundance: .
v_gene: TRBV5-1
d_gene: TRBD2
CDR3nt: TGCGCCAGCAGCTCCCCCCCTAAAAGACTAGCGGGGTCCTACAATGAGCAGTACTTC
CDR3aa: CASSSPPKRLAGSYNEQYF

j_gene: TRBJ1-5
abundance: many
v_gene: TRBV20-1
d_gene: .
CDR3nt: TGCAGTGCTAGGTGGGGGGGCTTCTATAGCAATCAGCCCCAGCATTTT
CDR3aa: CSARWGGFYSNQPQHF

j_gene: TRBJ2-7
abundance: many
v_gene: TRBV5-1
d_gene: TRBD2
CDR3nt: TGCGCCAGCAGACCGGGGACTAGCGGGAATGAGCAGTACTTC
CDR3aa: CASRPGTSGNEQYF

j_gene: TRBJ2-5
abundance: .
v_gene: TRBV12-3/TRBV12-4
d_gene: TRBD2
CDR3nt: TGTGCCAGCACCCGAAGCGGGGCTCCAGAGACCCAGTACTTC
CDR3aa: CASTRSGAPETQYF

j_gene: TRBJ1-1
abundance: once
v_gene: TRBV28
d_gene: .
CDR3nt: TGTGCCAGCAGAGACAGGTCCCCATACACTGAAGCTTTCTTT
CDR3aa: CASRDRSPYTEAFF

j_gene: TRBJ2-3
abundance: few
v_gene: TRBV6-1
d_gene: TRBD2
CDR3nt: TGTGCCAGCAGAATAGCGGGGTCCCTAGATACGCAGTATTTT
CDR3aa: CASRIAGSLDTQYF

j_gene: TRBJ2-3
abundance: .
v_gene: TRBV5-1
d_gene: .
CDR3nt: TGCGCCAGCAGCTTGGAACAGGATACGCAGTATTTT
CDR3aa: CASSLEQDTQYF

j_gene: TRBJ2-3
abundance: many
v_gene: TRBV20-1
d_gene: .
CDR3nt: TGCAGTGCTAGCGGCCTAGGGGCAAACACAGATACGCAGTATTTT
CDR3aa: CSASGLGANTDTQYF

j_gene: TRBJ1-2
abundance: .
v_gene: TRBV27
d_gene: .
CDR3nt: TGTGCCAGCAGTTTTCGGGGCCTGGACTATGGCTACACCTTC
CDR3aa: CASSFRGLDYGYTF

j_gene: TRBJ1-2
abundance: once
v_gene: TRBV4-1
d_gene: .
CDR3nt: TGCGCCAGCAGCCACGGACGGGGCTATGGCTACACCTTC
CDR3aa: CASSHGRGYGYTF

j_gene: TRBJ2-3
abundance: many
v_gene: TRBV29-1
d_gene: TRBD2
CDR3nt: TGCAGCGTTGAAAGACTAGCGATCACAGATACGCAGTATTTT
CDR3aa: CSVERLAITDTQYF

j_gene: TRBJ2-3
abundance: .
v_gene: TRBV18
d_gene: TRBD1
CDR3nt: TGTGCCAGCTCACCGAGACAGGGAGCGCTTCATACGCAGTATTTT
CDR3aa: CASSPRQGALHTQYF

j_gene: TRBJ1-4
abundance: few
v_gene: TRBV27
d_gene: TRBD1
CDR3nt: TGTGCCAGCAGTCCAGGACAGGGGCCCACGGGAAAACTGTTTTTT
CDR3aa: CASSPGQGPTGKLFF

j_gene: TRBJ2-1
abundance: .
v_gene: TRBV6-5
d_gene: TRBD2
CDR3nt: TGTGCCGGCAGTTCGCGCCGGGCGGGAGCGTCCTACAATGAGCAGTTCTTC
CDR3aa: CAGSSRRAGASYNEQFF

j_gene: TRBJ2-7
abundance: .
v_gene: TRBV2
d_gene: .
CDR3nt: TGTGCCTGTAGTAAGGGGCAGGGGGGTTACGAGCAGTACTTC
CDR3aa: CACSKGQGGYEQYF

j_gene: TRBJ2-7
abundance: .
v_gene: TRBV12-5
d_gene: TRBD2
CDR3nt: TGTGCTAGTGGTTTGTCTCCGGGAGGGATATCCTACGAGCAGTACTTC
CDR3aa: CASGLSPGGISYEQYF

j_gene: TRBJ2-5
abundance: few
v_gene: TRBV20-1
d_gene: .
CDR3nt: TGCAGTGCTAGAGATGGAGCGGAACCCCAAGAGACCCAGTACTTC
CDR3aa: CSARDGAEPQETQYF

j_gene: TRBJ2-7
abundance: .
v_gene: TRBV20-1
d_gene: .
CDR3nt: TGCAGTGCTAGAGATAAGGCGGGGCCCCGTTCCCATGAGCAGTACTTC
CDR3aa: CSARDKAGPRSHEQYF

j_gene: TRBJ2-7
abundance: few
v_gene: TRBV7-2
d_gene: TRBD2
CDR3nt: TGTGCCAGCAGCTTAGCAAATGCAGGCGGGGGGTACGAGCAGTACTTC
CDR3aa: CASSLANAGGGYEQYF

j_gene: TRBJ2-1
abundance: .
v_gene: TRBV11-2
d_gene: TRBD2
CDR3nt: TGTGCCAGCAGCTCCGGGACTAGCGGGAGCAGCGATGAGCAGTTCTTC
CDR3aa: CASSSGTSGSSDEQFF

j_gene: TRBJ2-4
abundance: few
v_gene: TRBV7-9
d_gene: .
CDR3nt: TGTGCCAGCAGCCATGGCGTCGGTCAGTACTTC
CDR3aa: CASSHGVGQYF

j_gene: TRBJ2-3
abundance: many
v_gene: TRBV20-1
d_gene: TRBD2
CDR3nt: TGCAGTGCCAGATTCCTAGCGGGCCACACAGATACGCAGTATTTT
CDR3aa: CSARFLAGHTDTQYF

j_gene: TRBJ2-5
abundance: few
v_gene: TRBV7-2
d_gene: .
CDR3nt: TGTGCCAGCAGGCGTACTAGGGCGGAAGAGACCCAGTACTTC
CDR3aa: CASRRTRAEETQYF

j_gene: TRBJ1-1
abundance: .
v_gene: TRBV15
d_gene: .
CDR3nt: TGTGCCACCAAGGCGGGGCTTGGCACTGAAGCTTTCTTT
CDR3aa: CATKAGLGTEAFF

j_gene: TRBJ1-1
abundance: few
v_gene: TRBV5-1
d_gene: TRBD1
CDR3nt: TGCGCCAGCAGCTTTACAGGGGCGGGTCACTTGAACACTGAAGCTTTCTTT
CDR3aa: CASSFTGAGHLNTEAFF

j_gene: TRBJ1-4
abundance: .
v_gene: TRBV9
d_gene: .
CDR3nt: TGTGCCAGCAGCGTAGAGCCTTCGGGGGTGGCTAATGAAAAACTGTTTTTT
CDR3aa: CASSVEPSGVANEKLFF

j_gene: TRBJ1-1
abundance: many
v_gene: TRBV6-6
d_gene: TRBD1
CDR3nt: TGTGCCAGCAGTTTTGCTGCTGGACAGGGCGGCACTGAAGCTTTCTTT
CDR3aa: CASSFAAGQGGTEAFF

j_gene: TRBJ2-3
abundance: many
v_gene: TRBV12-3/TRBV12-4
d_gene: .
CDR3nt: TGTGCCAGCAGTACACGACTCACCCCCACAGATACGCAGTATTTT
CDR3aa: CASSTRLTPTDTQYF

j_gene: TRBJ2-5
abundance: few
v_gene: TRBV2
d_gene: .
CDR3nt: TGTGCCAGCAGGAAGGAGGAGTACCAAGAGACCCAGTACTTC
CDR3aa: CASRKEEYQETQYF

j_gene: TRBJ2-1
abundance: .
v_gene: TRBV4-1
d_gene: TRBD1
CDR3nt: TGCGCCAGCAGCCAAGTCACAGGGGAATACAATGAGCAGTTCTTC
CDR3aa: CASSQVTGEYNEQFF

j_gene: TRBJ2-3
abundance: .
v_gene: TRBV27
d_gene: .
CDR3nt: TGTGCCAGCAGTAGGGCCGCCTCGGGACCAAACACAGATACGCAGTATTTT
CDR3aa: CASSRAASGPNTDTQYF

j_gene: TRBJ2-1
abundance: many
v_gene: TRBV11-2
d_gene: .
CDR3nt: TGTGCCAGCAGCTTAGTGTTAGCCTGGGGCGATGAGCAGTTCTTC
CDR3aa: CASSLVLAWGDEQFF

j_gene: TRBJ2-3
abundance: .
v_gene: TRBV9
d_gene: TRBD2
CDR3nt: TGTGCCAGCTCGAACCGGGTTAGCGGGGGGAACACAGATACGCAGTATTTT
CDR3aa: CASSNRVSGGNTDTQYF

j_gene: TRBJ2-1
abundance: many
v_gene: TRBV2
d_gene: .
CDR3nt: TGTGCCACTCAACCGGGCAGTTACAATGAGCAGTTCTTC
CDR3aa: CATQPGSYNEQFF

j_gene: TRBJ2-1
abundance: .
v_gene: TRBV11-2
d_gene: .
CDR3nt: TGTGCCAGCAGCTTACGCCCTGGCGGGGGCCTCTCCTACAATGAGCAGTTCTTC
CDR3aa: CASSLRPGGGLSYNEQFF

j_gene: TRBJ2-1
abundance: .
v_gene: TRBV13
d_gene: .
CDR3nt: TGTGCCAGCAGTTCCGGAGCCCGGGCTGAGCAGTTCTTC
CDR3aa: CASSSGARAEQFF

j_gene: TRBJ2-1
abundance: many
v_gene: TRBV12-3/TRBV12-4
d_gene: .
CDR3nt: TGTGCCAGCAGTCCCCCCAGTAGATCCTACAATGAGCAGTTCTTC
CDR3aa: CASSPPSRSYNEQFF

j_gene: TRBJ1-1
abundance: .
v_gene: TRBV19
d_gene: TRBD1
CDR3nt: TGTGCCAGTAGTATTGGGACAGGGGGAAAGATGAACACTGAAGCTTTCTTT
CDR3aa: CASSIGTGGKMNTEAFF

j_gene: TRBJ2-5
abundance: .
v_gene: TRBV6-5
d_gene: .
CDR3nt: TGTGTCAGCAGCTACCAAGTATTAGAGGGGACCCAGTACTTC
CDR3aa: CVSSYQVLEGTQYF

j_gene: TRBJ2-1
abundance: many
v_gene: TRBV20-1
d_gene: .
CDR3nt: TGCAGTGCTGGGCGGGGACAAGCACAGTTCTTC
CDR3aa: CSAGRGQAQFF

j_gene: TRBJ2-3
abundance: few
v_gene: TRBV7-8
d_gene: .
CDR3nt: TGTGCCAGCAGCGGCCCCCCGGCGGCAGGCCAGAATGGGGCTAGCACAGATACGCAGTATTTT
CDR3aa: CASSGPPAAGQNGASTDTQYF

j_gene: TRBJ2-2
abundance: many
v_gene: TRBV20-1
d_gene: .
CDR3nt: TGCAGTGCTCCGAATGAGGCCGGGGAGCTGTTTTTT
CDR3aa: CSAPNEAGELFF